This is a list of T cell receptor beta chains from one sample in a study of tumor-infiltrating lymphocytes in oesophageal squamous cell carcinoma. TCRdb independently ran MiXCR on the PCR reads; one entry per CDR3 protein. The repertoire has under 3,500 distinct CDR3 sequences, over 15% of them found once; the top ten carry 25%. Sequenced input: esophageal tumor tissue. The receptor set was obtained from a male donor with esophageal squamous cell carcinoma. CDR3s include the opening cysteine and the closing phenylalanine or tryptophan. The D gene is left open where the match is weak. Not every row has a clone size; where given, it reads once, few, many or a size class.

NA,12,medium-sized,TRBJ2-2,TRBV12-3/TRBV12-4,CATRTNTGELFF,TGTGCCACCAGAACGAACACCGGGGAGCTGTTTTTT
TRBD1,16,many,TRBJ1-3,TRBV4-2,CASSQDYRGGGNTIYF,TGTGCCAGCAGCCAAGACTACAGGGGAGGTGGAAACACCATATATTTT
NA,15,large,TRBJ2-7,TRBV12-3/TRBV12-4,CASSYMTQKSYEQYF,TGTGCCAGCAGTTATATGACACAGAAAAGCTACGAGCAGTACTTC
TRBD2,18,few,TRBJ2-2,TRBV5-4,CASSSAGLAGGMVGELFF,TGTGCCAGCAGCTCCGCAGGACTAGCGGGGGGAATGGTCGGGGAGCTGTTTTTT
NA,14,many,TRBJ2-7,TRBV27,CASSTRDGSYEQYF,TGTGCCAGCAGTACCAGGGACGGTTCCTACGAGCAGTACTTC
NA,12,NA,TRBJ1-1,TRBV30,CAWSGGDTEAFF,TGTGCCTGGAGTGGGGGGGATACTGAAGCTTTCTTT
NA,14,NA,TRBJ2-2,TRBV9,CASSVAQNTGELFF,TGTGCCAGCAGCGTAGCCCAAAACACCGGGGAGCTGTTTTTT
NA,12,medium-sized,TRBJ2-5,TRBV7-9,CASSLVAETQYF,TGTGCCAGCAGCTTAGTGGCTGAGACCCAGTACTTC
TRBD1,16,medium-sized,TRBJ2-7,TRBV7-2,CASSSSGTGVGYEQYF,TGTGCCAGCAGCTCGTCCGGGACAGGGGTTGGCTACGAGCAGTACTTC
NA,12,medium-sized,TRBJ2-7,TRBV5-1,CASSLFGGEQYF,TGCGCCAGCAGCTTGTTTGGGGGCGAGCAGTACTTC
NA,13,NA,TRBJ2-7,TRBV20-1,CSATPRGSSPLHF,TGCAGTGCTACCCCCAGGGGTAGTTCACCCCTCCACTTC
NA,13,many,TRBJ2-5,TRBV2,CASRIQGRETQYF,TGTGCCAGCAGGATACAGGGTCGCGAGACCCAGTACTTC
NA,15,few,TRBJ1-3,TRBV4-1,CASSPTGAVGNTIYF,TGCGCCAGCAGCCCGACCGGGGCAGTGGGAAACACCATATATTTT
NA,13,few,TRBJ2-4,TRBV11-3,CASSSTGLREQYF,TGTGCCAGCAGTTCAACAGGGCTTCGTGAGCAGTACTTC
NA,14,few,TRBJ2-1,TRBV20-1,CSAPTGGSYNEQFF,TGCAGTGCGCCCACCGGGGGTAGCTACAATGAGCAGTTCTTC
TRBD2,17,medium-sized,TRBJ2-5,TRBV27,CASSLFRTSGDQETQYF,TGTGCCAGCAGTTTATTCCGGACTAGCGGGGACCAAGAGACCCAGTACTTC
NA,15,medium-sized,TRBJ2-1,TRBV7-9,CASSLGTGFLGEQFF,TGTGCCAGCAGCTTAGGAACAGGGTTCTTGGGTGAGCAGTTCTTC
NA,13,many,TRBJ2-2,TRBV12-3/TRBV12-4,CASSLGAPGELFF,TGTGCCAGCAGTTTGGGGGCCCCCGGGGAGCTGTTTTTT
TRBD2,16,medium-sized,TRBJ2-1,TRBV7-9,CASSVTGLAGGNEQFF,TGTGCCAGCAGCGTAACGGGACTAGCGGGGGGGAATGAGCAGTTCTTC
NA,16,hyperexpanded,TRBJ1-2,TRBV7-2,CASSLGPGEGDYGYTF,TGTGCCAGCAGCTTAGGTCCAGGGGAGGGGGACTATGGCTACACCTTC
NA,14,NA,TRBJ1-3,TRBV5-1,CASSLSGEGNTIYF,TGCGCCAGCAGCTTATCGGGGGAGGGAAACACCATATATTTT
NA,12,medium-sized,TRBJ2-7,TRBV28,CATGPSSYEQYF,TGTGCCACAGGCCCTTCCTCCTACGAGCAGTACTTC
NA,18,many,TRBJ2-6,TRBV6-1,CASSQIPPGASGANVLTF,TGTGCCAGCAGCCAAATACCACCAGGGGCCTCTGGGGCCAACGTCCTGACTTTC
TRBD1,15,many,TRBJ1-2,TRBV6-6,CASSYRTGGPYGYTF,TGTGCCAGCAGTTACAGGACAGGGGGCCCCTATGGCTACACCTTC
NA,15,many,TRBJ2-3,TRBV6-1,CASSLGSFSTDTQYF,TGTGCCAGCAGTCTCGGGTCGTTTAGCACAGATACGCAGTATTTT
NA,12,NA,TRBJ1-3,TRBV20-1,CSGQSDGNTIYF,TGCAGTGGCCAGAGTGATGGAAACACCATATATTTT
TRBD2,14,many,TRBJ2-1,TRBV28,CASNRGGSYNEQFF,TGTGCCAGCAATCGGGGGGGCTCCTACAATGAGCAGTTCTTC
NA,14,many,TRBJ2-4,TRBV5-1,CASSLDRLVDIQYF,TGCGCCAGCAGCTTGGACAGGTTGGTGGACATTCAGTACTTC
NA,16,medium-sized,TRBJ1-1,TRBV7-6,CASSLTNQGINTEAFF,TGTGCCAGCAGCTTAACCAACCAGGGGATAAACACTGAAGCTTTCTTT
TRBD1,15,many,TRBJ1-2,TRBV5-4,CASSSTDRGDYGYTF,TGTGCCAGCAGCTCAACAGACAGGGGGGACTATGGCTACACCTTC
NA,16,many,TRBJ1-2,TRBV4-1,CASSPQIGGSVYGYTF,TGCGCCAGCAGCCCACAAATTGGGGGTAGCGTCTATGGCTACACCTTC
TRBD2,14,NA,TRBJ2-1,TRBV19,CATSGTSSYNEQFF,TGTGCCACCTCCGGGACTAGCTCCTACAATGAGCAGTTCTTC
TRBD1,15,many,TRBJ2-7,TRBV6-1,CASSEGTGGSYEQYF,TGTGCCAGCAGTGAAGGGACAGGGGGATCCTACGAGCAGTACTTC
NA,15,medium-sized,TRBJ1-3,TRBV6-1,CASSPRRFSGNTIYF,TGTGCCAGCAGTCCACGTCGTTTCTCTGGAAACACCATATATTTT
NA,16,medium-sized,TRBJ1-6,TRBV6-1,CASSEARGSYNSPLHF,TGTGCCAGCAGTGAGGCCAGGGGCTCCTATAATTCACCCCTCCACTTT
TRBD1,15,many,TRBJ2-3,TRBV6-1,CASETGTGFTDTQYF,TGTGCCAGTGAAACCGGGACAGGGTTCACAGATACGCAGTATTTT
TRBD2,15,NA,TRBJ2-1,TRBV4-1,CASSQTSGINNEQFF,TGTGCCAGCAGCCAAACTAGCGGGATCAACAATGAGCAGTTCTTC
NA,15,NA,TRBJ2-5,TRBV19,CASSAGTHIKETQYF,TGTGCCAGTAGTGCCGGGACCCACATTAAGGAGACCCAGTACTTC
TRBD1,14,medium-sized,TRBJ2-1,TRBV11-3,CASSLGQGIDEQFF,TGTGCCAGCAGCTTGGGACAGGGAATCGATGAGCAGTTCTTC
NA,15,NA,TRBJ1-1,TRBV5-4,CASSYLLGVNTEAFF,TGTGCCAGCAGCTACCTGCTCGGGGTGAACACTGAAGCTTTCTTT
TRBD1,14,many,TRBJ2-5,TRBV18,CASSPGTGLREQYF,TGTGCCAGCTCGCCCGGGACAGGGTTAAGGGAGCAGTACTTC
NA,15,many,TRBJ1-4,TRBV5-1,CASSRGGRSGEKLFF,TGCGCCAGCAGCCGGGGGGGGCGTAGTGGTGAAAAACTGTTTTTT
NA,14,many,TRBJ2-7,TRBV2,CASSERGFAYEQYF,TGTGCCAGCAGTGAAAGGGGATTCGCCTACGAGCAGTACTTC
TRBD2,13,medium-sized,TRBJ2-7,TRBV11-2,CASSIGLAAEQYF,TGTGCCAGCAGCATCGGACTAGCAGCCGAGCAGTACTTC
NA,12,NA,TRBJ2-1,TRBV5-1,CASSQSYNEQFF,TGCGCCAGCAGCCAGTCCTACAATGAGCAGTTCTTC
NA,14,many,TRBJ2-1,TRBV6-1,CASSGVRVFDEQFF,TGTGCCAGCAGTGGGGTCAGAGTTTTCGATGAGCAGTTCTTC
TRBD1,16,many,TRBJ1-5,TRBV6-1,CASSGTGGAGNQPQHF,TGTGCCAGCAGTGGAACAGGGGGCGCGGGCAATCAGCCCCAGCATTTT
NA,15,many,TRBJ1-1,TRBV10-3,CAISEPLGAHTEAFF,TGTGCCATCAGTGAGCCTCTCGGTGCCCACACTGAAGCTTTCTTT
NA,16,NA,TRBJ1-1,TRBV5-5,CASSLVQGHAKAEAFF,TGTGCCAGCAGCTTGGTTCAAGGACACGCTAAGGCTGAAGCTTTCTTT
NA,12,many,TRBJ1-5,TRBV10-2,CASSPPGQPQHF,TGCGCCAGCAGTCCCCCCGGTCAGCCCCAGCATTTT
TRBD2,16,many,TRBJ2-3,TRBV5-5,CASSLLGTRSTDTQYF,TGTGCCAGCAGCTTGCTCGGGACTAGGAGCACAGATACGCAGTATTTT
TRBD1,14,many,TRBJ2-2,TRBV6-1,CASIRTGWTGELFF,TGTGCCAGCATAAGGACAGGATGGACCGGGGAGCTGTTTTTT
NA,14,many,TRBJ2-7,TRBV11-1,CASSLAQAYNEQYF,TGTGCCAGCAGCTTAGCACAGGCCTACAATGAGCAGTACTTC